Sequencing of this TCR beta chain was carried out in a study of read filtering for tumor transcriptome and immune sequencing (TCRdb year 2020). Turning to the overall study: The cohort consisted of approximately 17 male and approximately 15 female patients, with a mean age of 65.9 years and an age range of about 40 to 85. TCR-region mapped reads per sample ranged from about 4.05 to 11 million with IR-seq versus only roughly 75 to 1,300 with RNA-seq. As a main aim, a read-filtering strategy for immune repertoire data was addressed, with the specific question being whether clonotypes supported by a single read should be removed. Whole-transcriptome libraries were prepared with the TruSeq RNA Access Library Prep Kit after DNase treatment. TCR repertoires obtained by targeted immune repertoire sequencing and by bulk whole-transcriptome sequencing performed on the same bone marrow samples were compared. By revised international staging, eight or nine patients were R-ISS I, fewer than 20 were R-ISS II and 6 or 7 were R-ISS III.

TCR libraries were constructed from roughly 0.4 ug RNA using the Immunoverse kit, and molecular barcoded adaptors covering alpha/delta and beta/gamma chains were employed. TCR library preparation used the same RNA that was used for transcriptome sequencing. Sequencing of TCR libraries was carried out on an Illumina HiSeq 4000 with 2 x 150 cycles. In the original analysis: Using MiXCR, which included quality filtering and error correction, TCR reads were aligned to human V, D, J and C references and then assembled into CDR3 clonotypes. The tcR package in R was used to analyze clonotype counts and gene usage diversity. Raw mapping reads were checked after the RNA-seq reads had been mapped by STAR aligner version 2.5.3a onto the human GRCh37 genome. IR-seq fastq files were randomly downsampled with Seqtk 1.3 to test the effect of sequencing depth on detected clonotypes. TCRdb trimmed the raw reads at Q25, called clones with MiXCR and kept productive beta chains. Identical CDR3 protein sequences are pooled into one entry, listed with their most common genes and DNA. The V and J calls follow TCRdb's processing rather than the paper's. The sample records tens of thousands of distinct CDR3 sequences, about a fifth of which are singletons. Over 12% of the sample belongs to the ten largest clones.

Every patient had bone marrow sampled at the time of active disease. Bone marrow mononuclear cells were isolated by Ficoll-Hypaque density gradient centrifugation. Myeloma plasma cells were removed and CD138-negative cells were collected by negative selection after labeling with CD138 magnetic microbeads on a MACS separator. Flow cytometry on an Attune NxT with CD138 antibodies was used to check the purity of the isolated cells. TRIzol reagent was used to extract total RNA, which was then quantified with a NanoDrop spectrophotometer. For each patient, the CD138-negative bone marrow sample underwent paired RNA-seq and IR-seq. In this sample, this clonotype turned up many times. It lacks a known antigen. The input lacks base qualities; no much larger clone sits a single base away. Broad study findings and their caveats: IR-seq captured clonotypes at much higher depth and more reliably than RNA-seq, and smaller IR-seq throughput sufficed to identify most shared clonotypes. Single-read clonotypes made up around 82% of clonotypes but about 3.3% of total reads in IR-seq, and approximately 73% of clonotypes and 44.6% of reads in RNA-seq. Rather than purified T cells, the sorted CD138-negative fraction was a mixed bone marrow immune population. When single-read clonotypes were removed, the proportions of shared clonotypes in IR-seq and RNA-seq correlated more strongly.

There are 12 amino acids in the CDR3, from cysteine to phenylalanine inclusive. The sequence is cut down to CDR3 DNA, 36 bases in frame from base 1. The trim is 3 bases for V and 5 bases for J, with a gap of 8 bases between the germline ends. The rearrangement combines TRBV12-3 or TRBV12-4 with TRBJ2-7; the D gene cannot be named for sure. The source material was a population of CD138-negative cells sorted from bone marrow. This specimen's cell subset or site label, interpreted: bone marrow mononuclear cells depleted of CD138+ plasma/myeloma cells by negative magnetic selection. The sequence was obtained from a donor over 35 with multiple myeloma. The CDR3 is CASSFFRNEQYF. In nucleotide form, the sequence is TGTGCCAGCAGTTTTTTCCGTAACGAGCAGTACTTC.